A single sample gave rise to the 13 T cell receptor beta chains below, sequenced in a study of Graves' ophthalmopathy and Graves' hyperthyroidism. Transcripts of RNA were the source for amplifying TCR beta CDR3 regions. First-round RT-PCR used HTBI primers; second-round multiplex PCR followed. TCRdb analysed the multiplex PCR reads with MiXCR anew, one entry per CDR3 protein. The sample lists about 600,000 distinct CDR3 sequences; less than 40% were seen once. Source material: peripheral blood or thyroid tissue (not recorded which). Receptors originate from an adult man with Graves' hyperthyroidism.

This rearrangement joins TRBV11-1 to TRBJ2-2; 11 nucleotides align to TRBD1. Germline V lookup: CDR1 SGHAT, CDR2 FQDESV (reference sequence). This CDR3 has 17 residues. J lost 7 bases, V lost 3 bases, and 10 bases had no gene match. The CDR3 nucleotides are TGTGCCAGCAGCTTTGGACAGGGGGCGATCGGGGTCGGGGAGCTGTTTTTT. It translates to CASSFGQGAIGVGELFF.

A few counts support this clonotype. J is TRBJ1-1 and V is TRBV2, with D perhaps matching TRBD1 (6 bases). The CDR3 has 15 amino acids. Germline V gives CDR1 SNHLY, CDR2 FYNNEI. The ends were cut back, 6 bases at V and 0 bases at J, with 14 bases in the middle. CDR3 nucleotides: TGTGCCAGCAGGGTAGGGGACACGATGAACACTGAAGCTTTCTTT. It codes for CASRVGDTMNTEAFF.

The CDR3 nucleotides are TGTGCCATCAGTACGGGGGGGGAGACCCAGTACTTC. Amino acid sequence: CAISTGGETQYF. The chain carries TRBV10-3 and TRBJ2-5, with TRBD2 identical over 8 bases. The CDR3 runs to 12 residues. V was pared by 5 bases and J by 5 bases, with 1 base of the junction left unmatched. Germline CDR1 reads ENHRY; CDR2 reads SYGVKD.

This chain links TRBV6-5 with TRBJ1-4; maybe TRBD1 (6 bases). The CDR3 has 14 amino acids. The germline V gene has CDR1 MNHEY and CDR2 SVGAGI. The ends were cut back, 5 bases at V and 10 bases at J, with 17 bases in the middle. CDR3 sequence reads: CASSSRDTGGKLFF. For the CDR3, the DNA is TGTGCCAGCAGTAGCCGGGACACTGGGGGAAAACTGTTTTTT.

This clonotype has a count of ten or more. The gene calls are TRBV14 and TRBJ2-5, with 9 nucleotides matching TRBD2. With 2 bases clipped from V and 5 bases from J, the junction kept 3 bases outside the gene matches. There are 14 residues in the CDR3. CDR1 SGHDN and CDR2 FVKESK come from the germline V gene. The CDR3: CASSQRTSVETQYF. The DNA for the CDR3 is TGTGCCAGCAGCCAAAGGACTAGCGTGGAGACCCAGTACTTC.

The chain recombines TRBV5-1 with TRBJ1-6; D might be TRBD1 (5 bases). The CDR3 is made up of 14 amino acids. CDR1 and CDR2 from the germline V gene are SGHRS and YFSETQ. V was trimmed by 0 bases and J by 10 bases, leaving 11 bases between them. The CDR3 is CASSLVQGGSPLHF. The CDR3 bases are TGCGCCAGCAGCTTGGTCCAGGGCGGGTCACCCCTCCACTTT.

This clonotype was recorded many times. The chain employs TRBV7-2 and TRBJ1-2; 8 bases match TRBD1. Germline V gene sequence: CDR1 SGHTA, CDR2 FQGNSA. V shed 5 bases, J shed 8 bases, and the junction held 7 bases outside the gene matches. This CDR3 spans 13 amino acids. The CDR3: CASSQDRGGGYTF. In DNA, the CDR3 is TGTGCCAGCAGCCAAGACAGGGGCGGAGGCTACACCTTC.

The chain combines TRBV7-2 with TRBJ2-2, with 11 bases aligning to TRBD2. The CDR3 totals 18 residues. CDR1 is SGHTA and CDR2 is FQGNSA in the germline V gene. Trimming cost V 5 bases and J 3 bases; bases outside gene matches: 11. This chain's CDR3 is CASSREILAGDDTGELFF. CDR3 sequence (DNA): TGTGCCAGCAGCCGAGAAATACTAGCGGGGGATGACACCGGGGAGCTGTTTTTT.

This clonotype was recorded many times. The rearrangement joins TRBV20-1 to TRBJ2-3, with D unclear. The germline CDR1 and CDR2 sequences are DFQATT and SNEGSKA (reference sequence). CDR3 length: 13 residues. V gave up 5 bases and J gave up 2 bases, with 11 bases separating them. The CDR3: CSADLRPTDTQYF. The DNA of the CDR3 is TGCAGTGCTGATCTCCGCCCCACAGATACGCAGTATTTT.

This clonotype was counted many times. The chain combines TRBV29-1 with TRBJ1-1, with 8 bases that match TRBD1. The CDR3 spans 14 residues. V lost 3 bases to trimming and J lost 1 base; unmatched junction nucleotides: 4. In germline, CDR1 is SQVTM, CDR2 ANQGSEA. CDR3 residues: CSVDQGAGNTEAFF. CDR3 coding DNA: TGCAGCGTTGATCAGGGGGCAGGGAACACTGAAGCTTTCTTT.

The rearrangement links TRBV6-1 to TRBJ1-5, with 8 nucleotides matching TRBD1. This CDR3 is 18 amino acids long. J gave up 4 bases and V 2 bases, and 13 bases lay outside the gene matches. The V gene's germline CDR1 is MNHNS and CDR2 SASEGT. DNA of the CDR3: TGTGCCAGCAGTGAAAGGGGCAGGGGGCCATTTGGGAATCAGCCCCAGCATTTT. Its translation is CASSERGRGPFGNQPQHF.

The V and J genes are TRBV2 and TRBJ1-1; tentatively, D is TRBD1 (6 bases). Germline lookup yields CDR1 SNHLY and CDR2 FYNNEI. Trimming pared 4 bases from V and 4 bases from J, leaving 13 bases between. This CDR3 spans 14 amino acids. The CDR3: CASSAPKQGTEAFF. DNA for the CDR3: TGTGCCAGCAGTGCCCCTAAACAGGGCACTGAAGCTTTCTTT.

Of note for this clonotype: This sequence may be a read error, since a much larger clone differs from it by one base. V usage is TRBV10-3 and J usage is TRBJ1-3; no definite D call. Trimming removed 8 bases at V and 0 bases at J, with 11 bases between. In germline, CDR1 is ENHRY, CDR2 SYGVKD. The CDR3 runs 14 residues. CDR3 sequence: CAIRRVLSGNTIYF. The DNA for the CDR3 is TGTGCCATCCGTAGAGTTCTCTCTGGAAACACCATATATTTT.